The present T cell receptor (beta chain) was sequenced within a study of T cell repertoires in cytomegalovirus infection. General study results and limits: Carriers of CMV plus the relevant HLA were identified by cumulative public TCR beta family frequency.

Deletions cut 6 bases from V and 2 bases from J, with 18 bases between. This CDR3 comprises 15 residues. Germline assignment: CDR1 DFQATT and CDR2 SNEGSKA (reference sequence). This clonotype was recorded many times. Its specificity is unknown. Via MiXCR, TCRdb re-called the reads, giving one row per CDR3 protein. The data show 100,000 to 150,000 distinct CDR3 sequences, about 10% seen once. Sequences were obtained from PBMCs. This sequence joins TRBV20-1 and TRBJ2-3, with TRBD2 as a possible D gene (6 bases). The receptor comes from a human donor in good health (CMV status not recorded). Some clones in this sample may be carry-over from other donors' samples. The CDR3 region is CSAETGTGVTDTQYF. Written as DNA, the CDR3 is TGCAGTGCGGAGACCGGGACTGGGGTCACAGATACGCAGTATTTT.